Listed below are T cell receptor beta chains from one sample, sequenced in a study of radiotherapy plus CTLA-4 blockade in lung cancer. Some clones are missing from TCRdb's copy, which holds only in-frame ones; the method was immunoSEQ multiplex PCR. The sample lists 45,000 to 75,000 clones; around 80% were seen once. Sequenced material: peripheral blood, taken from a patient treated with radiotherapy plus ipilimumab. These receptors originate from a human donor with non-small cell lung cancer who had a partial response to radiotherapy plus ipilimumab. The CDR3 runs from the conserved cysteine through the conserved F or W. A D gene is named only where the DNA matches it firmly. Rows may omit the clone size; those that give it use once, few, many or a size class.

TRBD1	TRBJ1-2	-	TRBV27	TGTGCCAGCAGTTTGAAAGGACAGGGGTTTGGTGGCTACACCTTC	CASSLKGQGFGGYTF
-	TRBJ1-6	-	TRBV28	TGTGCCAGCAGTTCCCACAGGGAAGTCTCCTATAATTCACCCCTCCACTTT	CASSSHREVSYNSPLHF
-	TRBJ2-7	-	TRBV14	TGTGCCAGCAGCCAGGGACACTACGAGCAGTACTTC	CASSQGHYEQYF
-	TRBJ2-7	-	TRBV7-9	TGTGCCAGCAGCTCAACGGGTGACCTTTCCTACGAGCAGTACTTC	CASSSTGDLSYEQYF
TRBD1	TRBJ1-4	once	TRBV4-1	TGCGCCAGCAGCCAAAGGAGGAGCAGGGGGCTTAATGAAAAACTGTTTTTT	CASSQRRSRGLNEKLFF
-	TRBJ2-7	few	TRBV18	TGTGCCAGCTCACCGAAAGGGGACGAGCAGTACTTC	CASSPKGDEQYF
-	TRBJ2-3	-	TRBV25-1	TGTGCCAGCAGTGAATTATACGGGAGAATCACAGATACGCAGTATTTT	CASSELYGRITDTQYF
-	TRBJ2-1	-	TRBV4-3	TGCGCCAGCAGCCAAGTCTACCCTACCCCAAATGAGCAGTTCTTC	CASSQVYPTPNEQFF
-	TRBJ1-5	-	TRBV6-1	TGTGCCAGCAGTGTGGGGGGGTCTTATAGCAATCAGCCCCAGCATTTT	CASSVGGSYSNQPQHF
TRBD1	TRBJ2-5	-	TRBV7-2	TGTGCCAGCAGCCTCGGAGGGCGACAGGGGGTGCAGACCCAGTACTTC	CASSLGGRQGVQTQYF
TRBD1	TRBJ1-5	-	TRBV15	TGTGCCACGGGACAGGGCCATAGCAATCAGCCCCAGCATTTT	CATGQGHSNQPQHF
TRBD2	TRBJ2-3	-	TRBV5-4	TGTGCCAGCAGCTTAGCGGGGGTCTTCACAGATACGCAGTATTTT	CASSLAGVFTDTQYF
-	TRBJ1-1	few	TRBV7-3	TGTGCCAGCAGCTTATCCGCCGGAGTGAACACTGAAGCTTTCTTT	CASSLSAGVNTEAFF
-	TRBJ2-7	-	TRBV6-1	TGTGCCAGCAGTGAAGGGAACAGGGCCGACGAGCAGTACTTC	CASSEGNRADEQYF
TRBD1	TRBJ2-2	-	TRBV28	TGTGCCAGCGGGACAGATGAAACCGGGGAGCTGTTTTTT	CASGTDETGELFF
TRBD1	TRBJ2-1	-	TRBV5-1	TGCGCCAGCCAAGGGGGCCAGATAAACAATGAGCAGTTCTTC	CASQGGQINNEQFF
TRBD1	TRBJ2-3	-	TRBV6-5	TGTGCCAGCAGTTACGGGACAGACGGGGGCACAGATACGCAGTATTTT	CASSYGTDGGTDTQYF
TRBD1	TRBJ1-4	-	TRBV4-1	TGCGCCAGCAGCCTATCAGGGGGCGGGGGAAATGAAAAACTGTTTTTT	CASSLSGGGGNEKLFF
TRBD1	TRBJ2-7	-	TRBV19	TGTGCCGGAGCCCAACAGGGGCTCTCCTACGAGCAGTACTTC	CAGAQQGLSYEQYF
-	TRBJ1-5	-	TRBV5-1	TGCGCCAGCAGCTTGGAAGGGGGTCAGCCCCAGCATTTT	CASSLEGGQPQHF
TRBD1	TRBJ1-4	-	TRBV6-6	TGTGCCAGCAGGGGGACAGGGGGCGCGAAGGTTGAAAAACTGTTTTTT	CASRGTGGAKVEKLFF
TRBD1	TRBJ2-1	-	TRBV7-6	TGTGCCAGCAGCTACTCGGGGACAGGGGTTTACAATGAGCAGTTCTTC	CASSYSGTGVYNEQFF
-	TRBJ1-1	-	TRBV5-4	TGTGCCAGCAGCCTCAGAGGGCAGGACGCTAACACTGAAGCTTTCTTT	CASSLRGQDANTEAFF
-	TRBJ2-1	-	TRBV2	TGTGCCAGCAGTGAATTGAGCAATGAGCAGTTCTTC	CASSELSNEQFF
TRBD1	TRBJ1-1	once	TRBV28	TGTGCCAGCAGTCTTCCAGGGGGCAAGAACACTGAAGCTTTCTTT	CASSLPGGKNTEAFF
TRBD1	TRBJ2-5	-	TRBV19	TGTGCCAGTAGTATCGGCAGGGGGCGCGGGGAGACCCAGTACTTC	CASSIGRGRGETQYF
TRBD2	TRBJ2-1	-	TRBV4-1	TGCGCCAGCAGCCAGAGACTAGCGGCTTACAATGAGCAGTTCTTC	CASSQRLAAYNEQFF
-	TRBJ2-7	-	TRBV4-3	TGCGCCAGCAGCCAAGATTATGCAGGGGTCTCCTACGAGCAGTACTTC	CASSQDYAGVSYEQYF
TRBD1	TRBJ1-5	-	TRBV18	TGTGCCAGCTCGAGCTCCACAGGGGACAATCAGCCCCAGCATTTT	CASSSSTGDNQPQHF
TRBD1	TRBJ2-7	-	TRBV19	TGTGCCAGCGACGCCGGGACAGGGATCTACGAGCAGTACTTC	CASDAGTGIYEQYF
-	TRBJ2-3	-	TRBV5-6	TGTGCCGGCGGCCAGGGTGCTGCGGATACGCAGTATTTT	CAGGQGAADTQYF